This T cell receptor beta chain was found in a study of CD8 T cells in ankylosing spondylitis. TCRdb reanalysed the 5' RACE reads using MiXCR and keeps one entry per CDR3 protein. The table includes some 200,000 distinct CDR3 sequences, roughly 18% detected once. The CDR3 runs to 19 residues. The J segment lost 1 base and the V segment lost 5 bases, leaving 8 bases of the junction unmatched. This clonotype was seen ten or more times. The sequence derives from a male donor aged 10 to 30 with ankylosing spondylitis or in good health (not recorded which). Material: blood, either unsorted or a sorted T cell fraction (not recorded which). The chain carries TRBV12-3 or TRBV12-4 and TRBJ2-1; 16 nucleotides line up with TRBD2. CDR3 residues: CASSGGLAGGPWSYNEQFF. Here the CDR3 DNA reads TGTGCCAGCAGTGGGGGACTAGCGGGAGGGCCTTGGTCCTACAATGAGCAGTTCTTC.